This entry describes one TCR beta chain. The source of the sample is a study of blood T cell repertoires in COVID-19. Study as a whole: The cDNA or gDNA used as material had been derived from T cells, B-cell-depleted T cells, or PBMCs.

Trimming removed 8 bases from V and 0 bases from J, with 12 bases in between. In germline, CDR1 is SNHLY, CDR2 FYNNEI. The length of the CDR3 is 14 residues. Using immunoSEQ multiplex PCR, the repertoire was profiled, and TCRdb retains in-frame clones only, with some absent. The table includes around 190,000 clones, approximately 80% detected once. The source of this sequence is a human donor in a cohort sampled during active COVID-19. Sequences were obtained from peripheral blood. The chain has TRBV2 and TRBJ2-3; D is perhaps TRBD2 (5 bases). In DNA, the CDR3 is TGTGCCAGCGGCCCGCTAGCCAGCACAGATACGCAGTATTTT. It yields the protein CASGPLASTDTQYF.